The following is a T cell receptor (beta chain) sequence with its context. What it recognizes is unknown. Sequencing targeted expressed TCRB transcripts, as all isolated RNA had been reverse transcribed. The protocol was immunoSEQ multiplex PCR, while the TCRdb copy is restricted to in-frame clones and leaves out a portion. In the table there are about 400,000 clones, roughly 12% of which are singletons. Cell sorting via CD45RO/CCR7/CD25/CD127/CD95/CD27 was performed to obtain CD4+ naive, central memory, regulatory and stem cell-like memory cells. The data are from a study of beta chain features in type 1 diabetes. Deletions cut 3 bases from V and 12 bases from J, with 11 bases between. Germline V gene lookup returns CDR1 SGHAT and CDR2 FQNNGV. The CDR3 length is 11 residues. Study-level points and caveats: More deletions and fewer insertions at VDJ junctions were seen in type 1 diabetes patients.

Sample: naive CD4+ T cells from blood. The V and J genes are TRBV11-2 and TRBJ1-1; D uncertain. The clonotype originates from a man younger than 35 in good health. CDR3 protein: CASSFRWRTFF. CDR3 nucleotides: TGTGCCAGCAGCTTCAGATGGAGGACTTTCTTT.